Sequencing of this T cell receptor (beta chain) was carried out in a study of T cell responses to AZD1222 COVID-19 vaccine. Whole-study results and caveats: Receipt of two AZD1222 doses was followed by a rise in Spike-specific TCR breadth and depth. Only a handful of AZD1222 recipients, several in all, had baseline seropositivity.

V was pared by 5 bases and J by 4 bases, with 21 bases of the junction left unmatched. The CDR3 is 19 residues long. Germline CDR1 is MNHEY and CDR2 is SMNVEV (reference sequence). TCRdb's copy holds only in-frame clones and misses some; the assay was immunoSEQ multiplex PCR. The sample consists of roughly 160,000 clones, 80% to 90% of them appearing once. Worth noting for this clone: Its matching antigen is unknown.

The source was peripheral blood, collected on day 0 of AZD1222 vaccination. The V call is TRBV27, the J call TRBJ2-5, with 8 bases matching TRBD1. This receptor was obtained from an adult in good health. The CDR3 sequence is CASSPRGASTGAHGETQYF. In nucleotides, the CDR3 is TGTGCCAGCAGTCCTCGAGGGGCCTCGACAGGGGCACATGGAGAGACCCAGTACTTC.